This T cell receptor (beta chain) was retrieved from a study of blood T cell repertoires in COVID-19. In germline, CDR1 is KGHSH, CDR2 LQKENI. The V end was cut by 0 bases, the J end by 6 bases, with 8 bases between. The CDR3 is made up of 13 amino acids. The repertoire was sequenced with immunoSEQ multiplex PCR; TCRdb's copy has only in-frame clones and lacks some. There are around 150,000 clones in the sample; 76% occur only once, and 4.2% lies in the top ten. Sequenced sample: peripheral blood. The receptor was derived from a man aged 55 to 70 with acute or convalescent COVID-19. V usage is TRBV18 and J usage is TRBJ1-2; the D is unclear. CDR3 protein: CASSPPPGNGYTF. The CDR3 coding sequence is TGTGCCAGCTCACCACCGCCGGGAAATGGCTACACCTTC.